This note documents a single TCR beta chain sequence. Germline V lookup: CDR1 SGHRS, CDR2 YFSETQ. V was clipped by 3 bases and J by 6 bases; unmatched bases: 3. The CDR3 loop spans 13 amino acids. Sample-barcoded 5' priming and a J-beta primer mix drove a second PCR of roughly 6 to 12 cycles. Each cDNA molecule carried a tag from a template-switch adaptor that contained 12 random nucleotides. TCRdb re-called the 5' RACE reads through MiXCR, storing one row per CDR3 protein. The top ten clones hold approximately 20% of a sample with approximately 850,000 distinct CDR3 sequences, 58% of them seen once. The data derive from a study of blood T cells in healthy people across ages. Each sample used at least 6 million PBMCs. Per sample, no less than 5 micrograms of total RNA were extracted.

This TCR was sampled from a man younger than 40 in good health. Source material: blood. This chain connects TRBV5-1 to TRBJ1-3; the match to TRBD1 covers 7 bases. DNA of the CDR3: TGCGCCAGCAGCTCCGGGACAGAAAACACCATATATTTT. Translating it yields CASSSGTENTIYF.